This passage covers 26 T cell receptor beta chains from one sample sequenced in a study of T-cell reconstitution after alpha-beta-depleted transplantation in children. Unique molecular identifiers tagged the TCRbeta library. TCRdb reprocessed the PCR reads via MiXCR and lists one record per CDR3 protein. Of fewer than 150,000 distinct CDR3 sequences in the sample, under 25% were seen once. This specimen was PBMCs, mostly from graft donor cells, taken 180 days after TCRalphabeta/CD19-depleted stem cell transplant. Receptor source: a male patient aged 2 to 10 who had a stem cell transplant for chronic granulomatous disease, so the T cells may come from the graft donor.

This chain connects TRBV12-3 or TRBV12-4 to TRBJ2-1, with D unclear. The V and J ends lost 6 bases and 8 bases respectively, with 20 bases between them. The CDR3 is 15 amino acids. CDR3 nucleotide sequence: TGTGCCAGCAGCTGGCCCGGCAGGAGTACTTATGAGCAGTTCTTC. This gives the protein CASSWPGRSTYEQFF.

The sample holds a few counts of this clonotype. The chain recombines TRBV6-1 with TRBJ2-2; 8 bases agree with TRBD2. Germline V CDR1 and CDR2: MNHNS, SASEGT. The CDR3 totals 15 residues. The ends lost 3 bases at V and 6 bases at J; junction bases unmatched: 6. This CDR3 reads CASSESGGPAGELFF. CDR3 nucleotides: TGTGCCAGCAGTGAGTCGGGAGGGCCGGCCGGGGAGCTGTTTTTT.

This clonotype was picked up many times. V is TRBV20-1 and J is TRBJ1-5; the D gene is possibly TRBD1 (5 bases). V gave up 4 bases and J gave up 3 bases, with 16 bases separating them. Looked up from germline, CDR1 is DFQATT and CDR2 is SNEGSKA (reference sequence). This CDR3 region has 15 residues. The CDR3 DNA reads as TGCAGTGCTAAGAGGGGTGAGGGTACCAATCAGCCCCAGCATTTT. Translation gives CSAKRGEGTNQPQHF.

The chain recombines TRBV18 with TRBJ1-6, with 8 bases aligning to TRBD1. Trimming took 2 bases from V and 5 from J; bases not matched to a gene: 11. This CDR3 has 18 amino acids. CDR1 KGHSH and CDR2 LQKENI come from the germline V gene. CDR3 DNA: TGTGCCAGCTCACCAAGGGCCAGGGGGCTTCAGAATAATTCACCCCTCCACTTT. It yields the protein CASSPRARGLQNNSPLHF.

In this sample, this clonotype turned up a few times. The gene calls are TRBV11-2 and TRBJ2-2; D uncertain. Germline values: CDR1 SGHAT, CDR2 FQNNGV. The CDR3 length is 14 residues. Deletions cut 4 bases from V and 0 bases from J, with 6 bases between. The CDR3 nucleotides read TGTGCCAGCAGCTCAGGTCCGAACACCGGGGAGCTGTTTTTT. Its protein product is CASSSGPNTGELFF.

Ten or more counts support this clonotype. The V and J genes are TRBV12-3 or TRBV12-4 and TRBJ1-5; D call uncertain. This CDR3 has 13 amino acids. Between the trimmed V and J ends, which lost 1 base and 5 bases, there was a span of 6 bases. This CDR3 reads CASSLVRYQPQHF. In DNA form, the CDR3 reads TGTGCCAGCAGTTTAGTGCGGTATCAGCCCCAGCATTTT.

This clonotype was detected many times. This chain uses TRBV20-1 with TRBJ2-2; 7 nucleotides match TRBD2. V was clipped by 1 base and J by 1 base; unmatched bases: 3. CDR3 length: 15 residues. Looked up from germline, CDR1 is DFQATT and CDR2 is SNEGSKA (reference sequence). CDR3 sequence: CSARVGGMNTGELFF. DNA of the CDR3: TGCAGTGCTAGAGTCGGGGGGATGAACACCGGGGAGCTGTTTTTT.

Ten or more counts support this clonotype. The chain employs TRBV12-3 or TRBV12-4 and TRBJ2-1; TRBD2 agrees at 10 bases. The V and J ends lost 6 bases and 4 bases, in that order; junction bases with no gene match: 12. This CDR3 is built from 17 residues. The CDR3, as DNA: TGTGCCAGCAGCAGCACGGGTAGCGGGAGGTCGTACAATGAGCAGTTCTTC. As protein: CASSSTGSGRSYNEQFF.

This clonotype was detected many times. The chain is built from TRBV20-1 and TRBJ1-2, with 9 bases that match TRBD1. CDR1 is DFQATT, CDR2 SNEGSKA, per germline (reference sequence). The ends lost 0 bases at V and 7 bases at J; junction bases unmatched: 9. This CDR3 region has 15 residues. CDR3 sequence: CSARDLDRGFSGYTF. As DNA, the CDR3 is TGCAGTGCTAGAGATCTCGACAGGGGGTTCTCTGGCTACACCTTC.

This clonotype was seen more than once but under ten times. V gene TRBV12-3 or TRBV12-4 combines with J gene TRBJ2-3, with D perhaps matching TRBD1 or TRBD2 (6 bases each). The CDR3 has 15 residues. Trimming removed 3 bases from V and 3 bases from J, with 13 bases in between. Here the CDR3 reads CASSLRGDVTDTQYF. DNA of the CDR3: TGTGCCAGCAGTTTGAGGGGGGACGTTACAGATACGCAGTATTTT.

This clonotype came up many times. The chain combines TRBV12-3 or TRBV12-4 with TRBJ2-7; D unresolved. The CDR3 is made up of 14 amino acids. The V and J ends lost 2 bases and 1 base respectively, with 9 bases between them. CDR3 in amino acids: CASSLRTVSYEQYF. Written as DNA, the CDR3 is TGTGCCAGCAGTTTACGAACAGTGTCCTACGAGCAGTACTTC.

This clonotype has more than one count but fewer than ten. V usage is TRBV20-1 and J usage is TRBJ2-3; 14 bases match TRBD2. The V segment lost 6 bases and the J segment 2 bases; nucleotides outside the gene matches: 13. The CDR3 totals 18 residues. Per germline, CDR1 DFQATT and CDR2 SNEGSKA (reference sequence). This CDR3 is CSARSGTSGGLNTDTQYF. The CDR3 region has the DNA TGCAGTGCCCGATCCGGGACTAGCGGGGGCCTAAACACAGATACGCAGTATTTT.

The sample holds many counts of this clonotype. This sequence joins TRBV7-2 and TRBJ2-7; tentatively, D is TRBD2 (5 bases). The CDR3 has 13 residues. Trimming cost V 3 bases and J 4 bases, with 10 bases left between them. Germline CDR1 SGHTA, CDR2 FQGNSA. The CDR3 here is CASSLDFLYEQYF. The CDR3 DNA sequence: TGTGCCAGCAGCTTGGACTTTCTATACGAGCAGTACTTC.

This rearrangement joins TRBV4-1 to TRBJ2-7; TRBD2 matches at 9 bases. Germline V lookup: CDR1 MGHRA, CDR2 YSYEKL. The CDR3 runs to 16 residues. V shed 0 bases, J shed 2 bases, and the junction held 5 bases outside the gene matches. The CDR3 DNA is TGCGCCAGCAGCCAAGATCGGACTAGCGTAGCCTACGAGCAGTACTTC. Protein: CASSQDRTSVAYEQYF.

The chain has TRBV20-1 and TRBJ2-3, with D possibly TRBD2 on 5 matching bases. Germline-derived CDR1 and CDR2 are DFQATT and SNEGSKA (reference sequence). V was shortened by 1 base and J by 2 bases, with 7 bases between the two germline ends. The CDR3 is 13 residues long. The CDR3 protein is CSARGSATDTQYF. CDR3 in DNA: TGCAGTGCTAGAGGTAGCGCCACAGATACGCAGTATTTT.

The sample holds many counts of this clonotype. This chain uses TRBV20-1 with TRBJ1-1; D ambiguous. Per germline, CDR1 DFQATT and CDR2 SNEGSKA (reference sequence). The CDR3 length is 10 residues. The V and J ends lost 6 bases and 5 bases respectively, with 7 bases between them. CDR3 loop: CSAQETEAFF. The CDR3 DNA is TGCAGTGCGCAGGAAACTGAAGCTTTCTTT.

The sample holds a few counts of this clonotype. The chain carries TRBV9 and TRBJ1-5; no reliable D call. CDR1 and CDR2 (germline): SGDLS, YYNGEE. The CDR3 runs 16 residues. Deletions cut 0 bases from V and 2 bases from J, with 12 bases between. Here the CDR3 reads CASSVESPIGNQPQHF. CDR3 in DNA: TGTGCCAGCAGCGTAGAGTCTCCGATAGGCAATCAGCCCCAGCATTTT. Full variable domain (outside the CDR3, taken from reference TRBV9 and TRBJ1-5): DSGVTQTPKHLITATGQRVTLRCSPRSGDLSVYWYQQSLDQGLQFLIQYYNGEERAKGNILERFSAQQFPDLHSELNLSSLELGDSALYFCASSVESPIGNQPQHFGDGTRLSIL.

This clonotype occurred a few times. The chain is built from TRBV6-2 or TRBV6-3 and TRBJ2-7; TRBD2 agrees at 13 bases. This CDR3 has 15 residues. V was pared by 6 bases and J by 2 bases, with 4 bases of the junction left unmatched. From germline, CDR1 is MNHEY and CDR2 SVGEGT. CDR3 coding DNA: TGTGCCAGCAGACCCGGGACTAGCGGGGCCTACGAGCAGTACTTC. Protein product: CASRPGTSGAYEQYF.

This clonotype was seen many times. The rearrangement joins TRBV15 to TRBJ2-7; 9 bases line up with TRBD2. After removal of 0 bases from V and 2 bases from J, the junction contained 2 bases not matched to a gene. The germline CDR1 and CDR2 sequences are LNHNV and YYDKDF (reference sequence). This CDR3 is 15 amino acids long. CDR3 in DNA: TGTGCCACCAGCAGAGAAGCTAGCGGGGCCTACGAGCAGTACTTC. It is translated as CATSREASGAYEQYF.

This clonotype came up many times. The chain uses TRBV9 and TRBJ2-5; TRBD2 matches at 7 bases. CDR1 and CDR2 from the germline V gene are SGDLS and YYNGEE. This CDR3 has 15 residues. Losses at the gene ends were 0 bases for V and 5 bases for J; bases not matched to a gene: 7. CDR3 sequence (DNA): TGTGCCAGCAGCGTAGAGGCGGGAGTGGTGGAGACCCAGTACTTC. Translating it yields CASSVEAGVVETQYF.

The chain links TRBV29-1 to TRBJ1-1; tentative D call: TRBD1 (5 bases). V was cut by 6 bases and J by 2 bases, with 19 bases left in between. This CDR3 contains 15 residues. The germline V gene has CDR1 SQVTM and CDR2 ANQGSEA. CDR3 protein: CSVVSRLRDNTEAFF. CDR3 nucleotide sequence: TGCAGCGTCGTCTCCCGACTAAGGGACAACACTGAAGCTTTCTTT.

The V gene is TRBV7-8, the J gene TRBJ2-1; D remains unclear. Germline V gives CDR1 SGHVS, CDR2 FQNEAQ. CDR3 length equals 11 residues. With 1 base removed from V and 8 bases from J, the gap between germline ends came to 3 bases. CDR3 nucleotides: TGTGCCAGCAGCTTAGTTTATGAGCAGTTCTTC. This encodes CASSLVYEQFF.

This clonotype was seen repeatedly, ten times or more. The V gene is TRBV29-1, the J gene TRBJ2-1; 8 positions agree with TRBD1. V gave up 5 bases and J gave up 3 bases; unmatched junction bases: 3. In germline, CDR1 is SQVTM, CDR2 ANQGSEA. The CDR3 totals 13 residues. The CDR3 region is CSVLDRVYNEQFF. CDR3 bases: TGCAGCGTTCTGGACAGGGTCTACAATGAGCAGTTCTTC.

The chain has TRBV27 and TRBJ2-1; TRBD2 is a possible D gene (5 bases). CDR1 and CDR2 (germline): MNHEY, SMNVEV (reference sequence). V lost 4 bases to trimming and J lost 7 bases, with 14 bases between them. This CDR3 has 14 amino acids. The CDR3 sequence is CASSSTPIANEQFF. Written as DNA, the CDR3 is TGTGCCAGCAGTTCCACGCCCATAGCGAATGAGCAGTTCTTC.

In its sample, this clonotype was seen a few times. The chain joins TRBV12-3 or TRBV12-4 to TRBJ2-2; 11 bases are a match to TRBD2. The CDR3 loop spans 18 amino acids. J lost 3 bases, V lost 3 bases, and 9 bases had no gene match. CDR3: CASSFWPASGRYTGELFF. Here the CDR3 DNA reads TGTGCCAGCAGTTTCTGGCCGGCTAGCGGGAGGTACACCGGGGAGCTGTTTTTT.

The chain carries TRBV10-3 and TRBJ2-1, with a possible D match to TRBD1 (6 bases). Trimming took 10 bases from V and 14 from J, leaving 9 bases between them. CDR1 and CDR2 from the germline V gene are ENHRY and SYGVKD. This CDR3 region has 8 residues. This chain's CDR3 is CANRVEFF. As DNA, the CDR3 is TGTGCCAACAGGGTAGAGTTCTTC.